The 15 T cell receptor beta chains below all came from one sample that was sequenced in a study of CD8 T cells in ankylosing spondylitis. TCRdb reprocessed the 5' RACE reads via MiXCR and lists one record per CDR3 protein. The table records about 390,000 distinct CDR3 sequences, more than 20% of them present only once. Notes on the study in general: Made up of roughly 8 highly homologous variants, a TCR beta motif appeared characteristic of ankylosing spondylitis blood.

The antigens these receptors bind are not known. Input material: blood, either unsorted or a sorted T cell fraction (not recorded which). Every receptor here comes from a male donor with ankylosing spondylitis.

In this sample, this clonotype turned up a few times. The V call is TRBV28, the J call TRBJ2-6; D is unclear. CDR3 length: 14 residues. CDR1 is MDHEN and CDR2 is SYDVKM in the germline V gene. V dropped 0 bases and J dropped 1 base, with 1 base sitting between them. CDR3: CASSLWSGANVLTF. In nucleotides, the CDR3 is TGTGCCAGCAGTTTATGGTCTGGGGCCAACGTCCTGACTTTC.

This clonotype was detected a few times. The rearrangement links TRBV3-1 to TRBJ2-5, with 8 positions matching TRBD1. Germline V gene lookup returns CDR1 LGHDT and CDR2 YNNKEL (reference sequence). The ends lost 0 bases at V and 5 bases at J; junction bases unmatched: 14. CDR3 length: 18 amino acids. CDR3: CASSQDTPGQGGTETQYF. The CDR3 DNA follows: TGTGCCAGCAGCCAAGATACCCCTGGACAGGGTGGTACGGAGACCCAGTACTTC.

The chain has TRBV20-1 and TRBJ2-7; D gene ambiguous. This CDR3 region has 12 residues. V dropped 1 base and J dropped 7 bases, with 11 bases sitting between them. Per the germline V gene, CDR1 is DFQATT and CDR2 is SNEGSKA (reference sequence). CDR3 in amino acids: CSARGDGWEQYF. The CDR3 DNA reads as TGCAGTGCTAGAGGTGACGGTTGGGAGCAGTACTTC.

The chain combines TRBV25-1 with TRBJ2-5, with D hard to call. The CDR3 consists of 13 residues. V was trimmed by 7 bases and J by 0 bases, leaving 9 bases between them. Germline V gives CDR1 MGHDK, CDR2 SYGVNS. CDR3 sequence (DNA): TGTGCCAGCACCAACACGTACCAAGAGACCCAGTACTTC. It translates to CASTNTYQETQYF.

The chain couples TRBV6-1 to TRBJ2-5; the match to TRBD2 covers 7 bases. The CDR3 runs 15 residues. After removal of 5 bases from V and 1 base from J, the junction contained 7 bases not matched to a gene. The germline V gene has CDR1 MNHNS and CDR2 SASEGT. The DNA of the CDR3 is TGTGCCAGCAGTCGGATGGGACTAACCCAAGAGACCCAGTACTTC. Encoded protein: CASSRMGLTQETQYF.

The V call is TRBV3-1, the J call TRBJ2-3; D unresolved. The CDR3 has 16 amino acids. CDR1 is LGHDT and CDR2 is YNNKEL in the germline V gene (reference sequence). V lost 2 bases and J 0 bases, leaving 12 bases between the germline ends. The CDR3 loop is CASSQLAVLSTDTQYF. The CDR3 DNA reads as TGTGCCAGCAGCCAACTCGCAGTTTTGAGCACAGATACGCAGTATTTT.

This sequence joins TRBV5-1 and TRBJ2-5; 8 nucleotides agree with TRBD1. This CDR3 is built from 17 residues. Germline V gene data show CDR1 as SGHRS and CDR2 as YFSETQ. The ends lost 6 bases at V and 3 bases at J; junction bases unmatched: 16. CDR3 sequence (DNA): TGCGCCAGCAAGCAGGGGTTAAACCGACAGGGGAAAGAGACCCAGTACTTC. This translates into CASKQGLNRQGKETQYF.

This clonotype turned up a few times. The genes are TRBV5-1 and TRBJ2-1; D might be TRBD1 (6 bases). The CDR3 runs 14 residues. Germline V gene data show CDR1 as SGHRS and CDR2 as YFSETQ. Trimming removed 7 bases at V and 5 bases at J, with 16 bases between. CDR3 sequence reads: CASRQAGEDNEQFF. In DNA form, the CDR3 reads TGCGCCAGCCGTCAGGCAGGGGAAGACAATGAGCAGTTCTTC. Together with reference TRBV5-1 and TRBJ2-1, the CDR3 gives the full variable domain: KAGVTQTPRYLIKTRGQQVTLSCSPISGHRSVSWYQQTPGQGLQFLFEYFSETQRNKGNFPGRFSGRQFSNSRSEMNVSTLELGDSALYLCASRQAGEDNEQFFGPGTRLTVL.

This clonotype was seen a single time. V gene TRBV7-2 combines with J gene TRBJ2-7, with D perhaps assigned TRBD1 or TRBD2 (5 bases each). Per the germline V gene, CDR1 is SGHTA and CDR2 is FQGNSA. This CDR3 is built from 14 residues. Trimming took 1 base from V and 5 from J, leaving 12 bases between them. This CDR3 reads CASSLDLGTDEQYF. In DNA, the CDR3 is TGTGCCAGCAGCTTAGATCTGGGGACGGACGAGCAGTACTTC.

This clonotype was counted between two and nine times. The chain carries TRBV5-1 and TRBJ2-5; D remains ambiguous. Looked up from germline, CDR1 is SGHRS and CDR2 is YFSETQ. CDR3 length: 13 residues. The V end lost 4 bases, the J end lost 1 base, and 8 bases lay between the germline ends. CDR3 nucleotide sequence: TGCGCCAGCAGCGACCCCCCCCAAGAGACCCAGTACTTC. Protein sequence: CASSDPPQETQYF.

A few counts support this clonotype. The V call is TRBV4-2, the J call TRBJ2-3; 9 nucleotides match TRBD2. The CDR3 is 17 residues long. The germline V gene has CDR1 LGHNA and CDR2 YNFKEQ. V trimming: 2 bases; J trimming: 3 bases; junction bases outside the gene matches: 9. The CDR3 here is CASSQWLAGVATDTQYF. The CDR3 bases are TGTGCCAGCAGCCAATGGTTAGCGGGAGTGGCAACAGATACGCAGTATTTT.

The table lists this clonotype with a few counts. J is TRBJ2-2 and V is TRBV7-3, with unresolved D. Deletions cut 0 bases from V and 1 base from J, with 6 bases between. The length of the CDR3 is 15 residues. CDR1 is SGHTA, CDR2 FQGTGA, per germline. CDR3 DNA: TGTGCCAGCAGCTTAACTTACGGGAACACCGGGGAGCTGTTTTTT. Protein product: CASSLTYGNTGELFF.

This clonotype was seen more than once but under ten times. The chain has TRBV11-2 and TRBJ2-5; the D is unclear. This CDR3 contains 13 residues. V was pared by 5 bases and J by 1 base, with 8 bases between. Germline V CDR1 and CDR2: SGHAT, FQNNGV. The CDR3 nucleotides read TGTGCCAGCAGCCCTGATATCCAAGAGACCCAGTACTTC. Translation: CASSPDIQETQYF.

This rearrangement joins TRBV28 to TRBJ1-2; no reliable D call. This CDR3 has 15 residues. V shed 5 bases and J shed 4 bases, with 17 bases lying between them. Germline-derived CDR1 and CDR2 are MDHEN and SYDVKM. DNA of the CDR3: TGTGCCAGCAGTGCGACTGGTGGTATCCCCTATGGCTACACCTTC. This encodes CASSATGGIPYGYTF.

The chain joins TRBV29-1 to TRBJ2-2, with a possible D match to TRBD2 (6 bases). CDR3 size: 13 residues. CDR1 and CDR2 from the germline V gene are SQVTM and ANQGSEA. The CDR3 region is CSYGRLRGGELFF. The DNA for the CDR3 is TGCAGTTATGGGAGGCTGAGGGGCGGGGAGCTGTTTTTT.